The TCR beta chain under discussion was sequenced for a study of CD8+CD57+ T cells in acquired aplastic anemia (dated by TCRdb to the late 2010s). Background on the whole study: Extracted DNA from sorted CD4+ and CD8+ cells averaged approximately 3 ug, ranging from roughly 0.17 to 30 ug. Mean read counts for healthy donor samples were about 9.8 million for CD4+ cells and around 11 million for CD8+ cells.

Study-wide conclusions, independent of this receptor: Between patients and healthy controls, no significant difference in CD8+ Simpson's diversity was found (P=0.060). Around 31 CD8+ CDR3 sequences were shared between patients and controls but appeared highly expressed in patients and within their immunodominant clones.

Relative to germline, V is 3 bases shorter and J is 2 bases shorter, with 11 bases between their ends. From a lookup of the germline V gene (reference sequence), CDR1 and CDR2 are LGHDT and YNNKEL. From its cysteine to its phenylalanine, the CDR3 spans 14 amino acids. This entry keeps only the CDR3 DNA: 42 bases, framed from base 1. In this study, sorted CD4+ and CD8+ T cells from the blood of healthy subjects and of severe aplastic anemia patients had their TCR repertoires deep-sequenced. Ficoll-Paque density gradient centrifugation was used to isolate peripheral blood mononuclear cells. Before DNA extraction, CD4+ and CD8+ T cells were sorted by FACS or by magnetic beads. There are many counts of this clonotype. The target of this receptor is not known. No quality values exist for individual bases; no much larger clone is one base distant. Profiling of TCR beta VDJ combinations and CDR3 sequences used genomic DNA as the template. TCR repertoire sequencing was run on an Illumina HiSeq 2000. Concerning the study's data processing: TRBV/TRBJ rearrangement plots, CDR3 size and DJ length profiles, and Simpson's diversity index were used to assess repertoires. The immunodominant clone was defined as the most abundant DNA sequence in deep sequencing data. CDR3 amino acid sequences were checked for sharing between subjects and were compared against published repertoires and the VDJdb database. TCRdb itself trimmed the public reads at Q25 with fastp, ran MiXCR and retained productive beta chains. For every CDR3 protein sequence, its rows merge into one entry that carries the most common genes and DNA. These V and J calls derive from TCRdb rather than the authors' analysis. This sample lists some 210,000 distinct CDR3 sequences; about 59% were detected once. The leading ten clones occupy approximately 30% of the sample.

This TCR derives from a human donor in good health. The rearrangement joined TRBV3-1 to TRBJ2-7, with a tentative D gene TRBD2 over 6 matching bases. The sequenced material came from sorted CD4+, CD8+, or CD8+CD57+ T cells (not recorded which) from PBMCs. The CDR3 loop reads CASSHEGGAYEQYF. The DNA sequence reads TGTGCCAGCAGCCACGAAGGAGGGGCCTACGAGCAGTACTTC.